This is a list of T cell receptor beta chains from one sample in a study of shared clonotypes between healthy human individuals. Profiled with immunoSEQ multiplex PCR; TCRdb holds only in-frame clones, not every one. Counted here are some 2,100,000 clones, around 95% occurring once; the ten biggest clones make up roughly 0.13%. Sequenced: naive CD4+ T cells sorted from blood. Receptors originate from a young man in good health. CDR3s include the opening cysteine and the closing phenylalanine or tryptophan. Each record gives: clone size, J gene, D gene, V gene, CDR3 protein, CDR3 DNA. A D gene is named only where the DNA matches it firmly. Clone size is not always given. Where it is, it says once, few, many or a class for expanded clones.

clone size: -
J gene: TRBJ1-4
D gene: TRBD1
V gene: TRBV30
CDR3 protein: CAWRLRQGATNEKLFF
CDR3 DNA: TGTGCCTGGAGACTCCGACAGGGAGCAACTAATGAAAAACTGTTTTTT

clone size: once
J gene: TRBJ2-2
D gene: -
V gene: TRBV4-1
CDR3 protein: CASSQWDSPGELFF
CDR3 DNA: TGCGCCAGCAGCCAGTGGGACTCCCCCGGGGAGCTGTTTTTT

clone size: -
J gene: TRBJ1-4
D gene: -
V gene: TRBV29-1
CDR3 protein: CSVVQLTSNEKLFF
CDR3 DNA: TGCAGCGTTGTACAGCTTACCTCTAATGAAAAACTGTTTTTT

clone size: -
J gene: TRBJ1-2
D gene: -
V gene: TRBV16
CDR3 protein: CASSQSTNYGYTF
CDR3 DNA: TGTGCCAGCAGCCAATCTACTAACTATGGCTACACCTTC

clone size: -
J gene: TRBJ1-5
D gene: -
V gene: TRBV7-2
CDR3 protein: CASSLDRSQPQHF
CDR3 DNA: TGTGCCAGCAGCTTAGATAGGAGTCAGCCCCAGCATTTT

clone size: -
J gene: TRBJ2-5
D gene: TRBD1
V gene: TRBV7-9
CDR3 protein: CASSFGTGGEETQYF
CDR3 DNA: TGTGCCAGCAGCTTCGGGACAGGGGGCGAAGAGACCCAGTACTTC

clone size: -
J gene: TRBJ1-2
D gene: -
V gene: TRBV30
CDR3 protein: CACPNTGNYGYTF
CDR3 DNA: TGTGCCTGCCCGAATACAGGGAACTATGGCTACACCTTC

clone size: -
J gene: TRBJ1-3
D gene: TRBD1
V gene: TRBV6-1
CDR3 protein: CASSEMDRLGNTIYF
CDR3 DNA: TGTGCCAGCAGTGAAATGGACAGGCTCGGAAACACCATATATTTT

clone size: few
J gene: TRBJ1-6
D gene: TRBD1
V gene: TRBV18
CDR3 protein: CASSPAMDRTSGALHF
CDR3 DNA: TGTGCCAGCTCACCGGCTATGGACAGGACTTCCGGGGCCCTCCACTTT

clone size: -
J gene: TRBJ1-3
D gene: -
V gene: TRBV5-1
CDR3 protein: CASSLEGQGPGNTIYF
CDR3 DNA: TGCGCCAGCAGCTTGGAAGGACAAGGGCCTGGAAACACCATATATTTT

clone size: once
J gene: TRBJ2-3
D gene: -
V gene: TRBV9
CDR3 protein: CASGRVVGNTQYF
CDR3 DNA: TGTGCTTCTGGTCGGGTAGTAGGGAATACGCAGTATTTT

clone size: few
J gene: TRBJ1-5
D gene: -
V gene: TRBV19
CDR3 protein: CASSVRGGNQPQHF
CDR3 DNA: TGTGCCAGTAGTGTCCGGGGGGGTAATCAGCCCCAGCATTTT

clone size: once
J gene: TRBJ2-5
D gene: -
V gene: TRBV2
CDR3 protein: CASSLTRPQETQYF
CDR3 DNA: TGTGCCAGCAGCCTTACTAGGCCCCAAGAGACCCAGTACTTC

clone size: -
J gene: TRBJ2-3
D gene: -
V gene: TRBV5-1
CDR3 protein: CASTVGQGSTDTQYF
CDR3 DNA: TGCGCCAGCACCGTGGGGCAGGGAAGCACAGATACGCAGTATTTT

clone size: -
J gene: TRBJ2-2
D gene: -
V gene: TRBV5-1
CDR3 protein: CASSFGDNTGELFF
CDR3 DNA: TGCGCCAGCAGCTTTGGAGACAACACCGGGGAGCTGTTTTTT

clone size: -
J gene: TRBJ2-7
D gene: -
V gene: TRBV7-9
CDR3 protein: CASSLFFSGRPYEQYF
CDR3 DNA: TGTGCCAGCAGCTTATTTTTCTCGGGCCGTCCCTACGAGCAGTACTTC

clone size: -
J gene: TRBJ2-7
D gene: TRBD2
V gene: TRBV5-1
CDR3 protein: CASTPTSGRDEQYF
CDR3 DNA: TGCGCCAGCACCCCGACTAGCGGGAGAGACGAGCAGTACTTC

clone size: -
J gene: TRBJ1-1
D gene: -
V gene: TRBV9
CDR3 protein: CASRAGGGNTEAFF
CDR3 DNA: TGTGCCAGCAGAGCGGGGGGCGGGAACACTGAAGCTTTCTTT

clone size: -
J gene: TRBJ2-1
D gene: -
V gene: TRBV7-2
CDR3 protein: CASSLELGYNEQFF
CDR3 DNA: TGTGCCAGCAGCTTAGAGTTGGGGTACAATGAGCAGTTCTTC

clone size: -
J gene: TRBJ1-1
D gene: -
V gene: TRBV5-6
CDR3 protein: CASSPGLNTEAFF
CDR3 DNA: TGTGCCAGCAGCCCGGGATTGAACACTGAAGCTTTCTTT

clone size: -
J gene: TRBJ2-3
D gene: -
V gene: TRBV11-3
CDR3 protein: CASSPRTGSTDTQYF
CDR3 DNA: TGTGCCAGCAGCCCGCGGACGGGGAGCACAGATACGCAGTATTTT

clone size: -
J gene: TRBJ1-5
D gene: -
V gene: TRBV19
CDR3 protein: CASRWGLSNQPQHF
CDR3 DNA: TGTGCCAGTAGATGGGGCCTAAGCAATCAGCCCCAGCATTTT

clone size: -
J gene: TRBJ2-2
D gene: -
V gene: TRBV30
CDR3 protein: CAMWGRMNTGELFF
CDR3 DNA: TGTGCCATGTGGGGACGCATGAACACCGGGGAGCTGTTTTTT

clone size: -
J gene: TRBJ2-1
D gene: TRBD2
V gene: TRBV5-5
CDR3 protein: CASSMGGLAGGPSYEQFF
CDR3 DNA: TGTGCCAGCAGCATGGGTGGACTAGCGGGAGGGCCGTCATATGAGCAGTTCTTC

clone size: -
J gene: TRBJ2-7
D gene: TRBD2
V gene: TRBV18
CDR3 protein: CASRPAGLVYEQYF
CDR3 DNA: TGTGCCAGCCGACCAGCGGGGCTGGTCTACGAGCAGTACTTC

clone size: once
J gene: TRBJ2-1
D gene: -
V gene: TRBV10-3
CDR3 protein: CAISEGGLRQFF
CDR3 DNA: TGTGCCATCAGTGAAGGGGGTCTCAGGCAGTTCTTC

clone size: once
J gene: TRBJ2-1
D gene: TRBD2
V gene: TRBV9
CDR3 protein: CASSSGGTYNEQFF
CDR3 DNA: TGTGCCAGCAGCAGCGGGGGGACATACAATGAGCAGTTCTTC

clone size: -
J gene: TRBJ2-7
D gene: TRBD1
V gene: TRBV18
CDR3 protein: CASSLPGTGTYEQYF
CDR3 DNA: TGTGCCAGCTCACTTCCCGGGACAGGAACCTACGAGCAGTACTTC

clone size: -
J gene: TRBJ2-3
D gene: -
V gene: TRBV7-2
CDR3 protein: CASSQYLAGTDTQYF
CDR3 DNA: TGTGCCAGCAGCCAATATCTAGCTGGCACAGATACGCAGTATTTT

clone size: once
J gene: TRBJ1-2
D gene: -
V gene: TRBV25-1
CDR3 protein: CASSLPASQGGYTF
CDR3 DNA: TGTGCCAGCAGTCTGCCGGCCTCCCAGGGCGGCTACACCTTC

clone size: -
J gene: TRBJ1-2
D gene: -
V gene: TRBV19
CDR3 protein: CASSARRAPLYGYTF
CDR3 DNA: TGTGCCAGTAGTGCCCGAAGGGCCCCCCTCTATGGCTACACCTTC

clone size: -
J gene: TRBJ1-1
D gene: -
V gene: TRBV5-4
CDR3 protein: CASSLGYMNTEAFF
CDR3 DNA: TGTGCCAGCAGCTTGGGCTATATGAACACTGAAGCTTTCTTT

clone size: -
J gene: TRBJ1-2
D gene: -
V gene: TRBV2
CDR3 protein: CASSEVGGSYGYTF
CDR3 DNA: TGTGCCAGCAGTGAAGTGGGAGGATCATACGGCTACACCTTC

clone size: -
J gene: TRBJ1-6
D gene: -
V gene: TRBV5-4
CDR3 protein: CASSQSDSPLHF
CDR3 DNA: TGTGCCAGCAGCCAGTCGGATTCACCCCTCCACTTT

clone size: -
J gene: TRBJ1-1
D gene: -
V gene: TRBV27
CDR3 protein: CASSFRVGVNTEAFF
CDR3 DNA: TGTGCCAGCAGTTTTCGGGTAGGGGTGAACACTGAAGCTTTCTTT

clone size: -
J gene: TRBJ2-1
D gene: -
V gene: TRBV10-1
CDR3 protein: CASSESPGLNEQFF
CDR3 DNA: TGCGCCAGCAGTGAGTCGCCAGGGTTGAATGAGCAGTTCTTC

clone size: -
J gene: TRBJ2-7
D gene: TRBD2
V gene: TRBV13
CDR3 protein: CASSSSGRVHEQYF
CDR3 DNA: TGTGCCAGCAGCTCTAGCGGGAGGGTGCACGAGCAGTACTTC

clone size: once
J gene: TRBJ1-5
D gene: TRBD1
V gene: TRBV9
CDR3 protein: CASSVQGGMPQHF
CDR3 DNA: TGTGCCAGCAGCGTGCAGGGGGGGATGCCCCAGCATTTT

clone size: -
J gene: TRBJ1-2
D gene: TRBD1
V gene: TRBV6-5
CDR3 protein: CASSPQGLYGYTF
CDR3 DNA: TGTGCCAGCAGTCCACAGGGGCTCTATGGCTACACCTTC

clone size: -
J gene: TRBJ2-7
D gene: TRBD1
V gene: TRBV10-3
CDR3 protein: CAISPGQKSYEQYF
CDR3 DNA: TGTGCCATCAGTCCGGGACAGAAGTCTTACGAGCAGTACTTC

clone size: once
J gene: TRBJ1-6
D gene: -
V gene: TRBV6-1
CDR3 protein: CASKVGVLNSPLHF
CDR3 DNA: TGTGCCAGCAAAGTGGGGGTCCTTAATTCACCCCTCCACTTT

clone size: -
J gene: TRBJ2-7
D gene: -
V gene: TRBV10-3
CDR3 protein: CAISESGLGGGITYEQYF
CDR3 DNA: TGTGCCATCAGTGAGTCAGGACTCGGCGGAGGGATCACCTACGAGCAGTACTTC

clone size: -
J gene: TRBJ2-1
D gene: TRBD2
V gene: TRBV7-9
CDR3 protein: CASSSREAHPEQFF
CDR3 DNA: TGTGCCAGCAGCTCGCGGGAGGCCCATCCTGAGCAGTTCTTC

clone size: -
J gene: TRBJ2-7
D gene: -
V gene: TRBV30
CDR3 protein: CAWSLPAGLEQYF
CDR3 DNA: TGTGCCTGGAGTCTCCCGGCGGGCCTCGAGCAGTACTTC

clone size: -
J gene: TRBJ2-5
D gene: -
V gene: TRBV28
CDR3 protein: CASRGFPSQETQYF
CDR3 DNA: TGTGCCAGCAGAGGGTTCCCCAGTCAAGAGACCCAGTACTTC

clone size: -
J gene: TRBJ1-6
D gene: -
V gene: TRBV28
CDR3 protein: CASSIGRQNSPLHF
CDR3 DNA: TGTGCCAGCAGTATAGGACGCCAGAATTCACCCCTCCACTTT